Following are 28 T cell receptor delta chains from one sample sequenced in a study of γδ T cells in repeated Plasmodium falciparum infection (dated by TCRdb to the early 2020s). Libraries came from multiplex PCR. Sequenced on an Illumina MiSeq. TCRdb called clones anew from the public reads via CATT; matching DNA rows were later pooled. In all, the sample holds 90,000 to 95,000 delta-chain clones, and 0.98% of those were seen once. Clones ranked in the top ten supply approximately 10% of the sample. For bulk TCR repertoire analysis, Vgamma9/Vdelta2+ and Vdelta2-negative gammadelta T cell populations were isolated by flow sorting from peripheral blood mononuclear cells. Material: gamma-delta T cells from blood. These receptors were collected from a pool of human donors (malaria-infected and uninfected, not separated).

This clone occurred a few times. A much bigger clone sits one base away, suggesting this may be a read error. This sample includes further DNA sequences coding for the same CDR3. The genes are TRDV1 and TRDJ1; TRDD3 agrees at 13 bases. In germline, CDR1 is TSWWSYY, CDR2 QGS. This CDR3 is 24 amino acids long. DNA of the CDR3: TGTGCCCTTGGGGCCCGCCTTCCTACCAATAAACTGGGGGATACGGAGGTCAGATCCGATAAACTCATCTTT. Translating it yields CALGARLPTNKLGDTEVRSDKLIF.

This clone was seen only a few times. A far larger clone lies a single base away; this is likely a read error. The identical CDR3 is also encoded by other nucleotide sequences in the sample. The chain employs TRDV2 and TRDJ1; TRDD3 might be the D (5 bases). Because TCRdb records no J gene, it was assigned here through a match of the DNA to germline. The germline V gene has CDR1 GEAIGNYY and CDR2 EKD. The V end lost 1 base, the J end lost 0 bases, and 32 bases lay between the germline ends. The CDR3 has 22 amino acids. Here the CDR3 reads CACDTVSRGSVPVYLDTDKLIF. CDR3 DNA sequence: TGTGCCTGTGACACAGTTTCCAGGGGGTCAGTACCGGTTTATCTAGACACCGATAAACTCATCTTT.

This clone was recorded many times. The gene calls are TRDV1 and TRDJ1; 12 nucleotides agree with TRDD3. TCRdb does not report a J gene; here it was assigned by matching the DNA to germline references. CDR3 size: 18 residues. CDR1 and CDR2 (germline): TSWWSYY, QGS. V gave up 0 bases and J gave up 5 bases; unmatched junction bases: 10. CDR3 region: CALGELGYDWGIQDKLIF. In DNA, the CDR3 is TGTGCTCTTGGGGAACTAGGTTATGACTGGGGGATACAGGATAAACTCATCTTT.

The sample holds a few counts of this clone. A far larger clone is one base from this, pointing to a likely read error. CDR3 bases: TGTGCCTGTGACACGGTGGGGGACTCGGATAAACTCATCTTT. Translating gives CACDTVGDSDKLIF. The rearrangement uses TRDV2 and TRDJ1; 7 nucleotides line up with TRDD3. The J gene, left out of TCRdb, was set here by checking the DNA against germline. The germline CDR1 and CDR2 sequences are GEAIGNYY and EKD. CDR3 length: 14 amino acids. The J segment lost 5 bases and the V segment lost 1 base, leaving 6 bases of the junction unmatched.

This clone occurred many times. It is likely a read error: a sequence one base away is far more abundant. This rearrangement joins TRDV1 to TRDJ1; 11 bases map to TRDD3. TCRdb does not report a J gene; here it was assigned by matching the DNA to germline references. The ends lost 1 base at V and 0 bases at J; junction bases unmatched: 37. Germline-derived CDR1 and CDR2 are TSWWSYY and QGS. The CDR3 consists of 28 residues. CDR3 residues: CALGEPLVGMLPTRLGDTRESYTDKLIF. CDR3 coding DNA: TGTGCTCTTGGGGAACCACTGGTTGGCATGCTTCCTACACGTCTGGGGGATACCCGCGAATCGTACACCGATAAACTCATCTTT.

As for this clone: For this DNA, TCRdb reports the protein of a much larger clone, which diverges at residue 9, most likely from a read error; the protein presented here is translated directly from the DNA. J is TRDJ1 and V is TRDV2; 7 bases line up with TRDD3. TCRdb records no J gene; here it was assigned by comparing the DNA to germline. V trimming: 3 bases; J trimming: 3 bases; junction bases outside the gene matches: 12. The length of the CDR3 is 16 residues. Germline V CDR1 and CDR2: GEAIGNYY, EKD. CDR3: CACDESTGDSPDKLIF. CDR3 in DNA: TGTGCCTGTGACGAATCCACTGGGGACTCACCCGATAAACTCATCTTT.

This clone has a handful of counts. The protein in TCRdb stems from a much larger clone and differs at residue 15 from this DNA's translation, likely a read error; here the protein is translated from the DNA. The chain combines TRDV1 with TRDJ1; 13 bases fit TRDD3. No J gene is reported in TCRdb; it was inferred here by comparing the DNA with germline. V trimming: 0 bases; J trimming: 2 bases; junction bases outside the gene matches: 18. The CDR3 has 22 residues. Per the germline V gene, CDR1 is TSWWSYY and CDR2 is QGS. DNA for the CDR3: TGTGCTCTTGGGGAACTAGGGGGCGGAGGTACTGGGGGATACGTCCAGACCGATAAACTCATCTTT. This gives the protein CALGELGGGGTGGYVQTDKLIF.

On this clone itself: TCRdb attributes to this sequence the protein of a much larger clone, which differs from the DNA translation at residue 4; a read error is likely, and the protein displayed is translated from the DNA. The chain is built from TRDV1 and TRDJ1; 10 bases align to TRDD3. This CDR3 comprises 18 residues. The V gene's germline CDR1 is TSWWSYY and CDR2 QGS. DNA for the CDR3: TGTGCTCTTGCGGAACTTCCCTGGGGGATAAATAGGATCGATAAACTCATCTTT. Encoded protein: CALAELPWGINRIDKLIF.

There are a few counts of this clone. TCRdb's protein for this DNA is that of a much larger clone and differs from the translation at residue 12, likely a read error; the protein shown is the DNA translation. The chain is built from TRDV2 and TRDJ1, with 7 positions matching TRDD3. Here the J gene was assigned by germline matching of the DNA, as TCRdb has none. Looked up from germline, CDR1 is GEAIGNYY and CDR2 is EKD. This CDR3 spans 16 amino acids. The CDR3 nucleotides read TGTGCCTGTGACACACTCTGGGGGCCACACACCGAAAAACTCATCTTT. Its protein product is CACDTLWGPHTEKLIF.

About this clone: Given a far larger clone just one base away, this is likely a sequencing read error. Other DNA sequences in this specimen translate into the identical CDR3. V is TRDV1 and J is TRDJ1; TRDD3 agrees at 10 bases. TCRdb offers no J gene call, so here the DNA was matched to germline to obtain one. CDR1 is TSWWSYY and CDR2 is QGS in the germline V gene. CDR3 size: 26 residues. The CDR3 sequence is CALGELSLRRTGGFGVLLGYTDKLIF. In nucleotides, the CDR3 is TGTGCCCTTGGGGAACTATCCCTACGCCGTACTGGGGGATTTGGGGTCTTATTGGGTTACACCGATAAACTCATCTTT.

This clone has ten or more counts. Since a much larger clone is just one base distant, this may be a read error. The same CDR3 also results from other DNA sequences found in this sample. The chain employs TRDV1 and TRDJ1, with 10 bases that match TRDD3. The CDR3 spans 20 residues. J was trimmed by 0 bases and V by 3 bases; bases with no gene match: 16. Germline loops: CDR1 TSWWSYY, CDR2 QGS. CDR3 sequence (DNA): TGTGCTCTTGGGGAGGGTTCCGCGTGGGGGATACAGGCTTACACCGATAAACTCATCTTT. Translating gives CALGEGSAWGIQAYTDKLIF.

Of note for this clone: TCRdb's protein, taken from a much larger clone, differs from this DNA's translation at residue 3, likely owing to a read error; the protein displayed comes from the DNA. The chain links TRDV2 to TRDJ1; perhaps D is TRDD2 or TRDD3 (5 bases each). Matching the DNA to germline supplied the J gene, which TCRdb does not give. This CDR3 is built from 19 residues. Germline lookup yields CDR1 GEAIGNYY and CDR2 EKD. CDR3 sequence reads: CASDTLRGGPSPTMDKLIF. The CDR3 coding sequence is TGTGCCAGTGACACCCTCCGAGGGGGCCCTTCACCTACGATGGATAAACTCATCTTT.

A note on this clone: A far larger clone lies a single base away; this is likely a read error. This sample includes further DNA sequences coding for the same CDR3. The J gene went uncalled, whereas the V gene is TRDV2; the table's D call, TRDD3, was not checked against the DNA. Per the germline V gene, CDR1 is GEAIGNYY and CDR2 is EKD. The CDR3 runs 15 residues. Here the CDR3 reads CACDLLGIDTDKLIF. DNA of the CDR3: TGTGCCTGTGACCTTCTGGGGATTGACACCGATAAGCTCATCTTT.

A word on this clone: A far larger clone is just one base off, so this is likely a read error. This sequence joins TRDV1 and TRDJ1; 9 bases align to TRDD3. Assignment of the J gene here rests on matching the DNA to germline, because TCRdb gives none. Looked up from germline, CDR1 is TSWWSYY and CDR2 is QGS. The CDR3 runs 19 residues. As DNA, the CDR3 is TGTGCCCTTGGGGAACTACCCTGCTGGGGGGATACTCTCACCGATAAACTCATCTTT. It yields the protein CALGELPCWGDTLTDKLIF.

This clone turned up a few times. For this DNA, TCRdb reports the protein of a much larger clone, which diverges at residue 4, most likely from a read error; the protein presented here is translated directly from the DNA. J is TRDJ1 and V is TRDV2, with 12 bases aligning to TRDD3. TCRdb supplies no J gene; here it was assigned by aligning the nucleotide sequence to germline. The V gene end was trimmed by 5 bases and the J gene end by 7 bases; junction bases not matched to a gene: 22. Germline-derived CDR1 and CDR2 are GEAIGNYY and EKD. The CDR3 spans 19 residues. CDR3 sequence: CACGPRRPPLGDTRAKLIF. DNA for the CDR3: TGTGCCTGTGGCCCTCGAAGGCCCCCTCTGGGGGATACGCGGGCTAAACTCATCTTT.

A remark on this clone: Translating this DNA gives a protein that differs at residue 15 from the TCRdb one, which belongs to a much larger clone; a read error is likely, and the protein shown is this translation. The chain is built from TRDV1 and TRDJ1; TRDD2 might be the D (6 bases). The ends were cut back, 2 bases at V and 2 bases at J, with 48 bases in the middle. Germline CDR1 is TSWWSYY and CDR2 is QGS. The CDR3 runs to 27 residues. The CDR3: CALGESEDPTPSSGYTRIGWDTDKLIF. The DNA for the CDR3 is TGTGCTCTTGGGGAAAGTGAGGATCCTACGCCCTCTTCGGGGTATACGCGTATAGGATGGGATACCGATAAACTCATCTTT.

A note on this clone: TCRdb's protein for this DNA is that of a much larger clone and differs from the translation at residue 6, likely a read error; the protein shown is the DNA translation. This rearrangement joins TRDV1 to TRDJ1; 8 nucleotides agree with TRDD3. The J gene, absent from TCRdb, was called here by matching the DNA to germline. V gave up 3 bases and J gave up 0 bases; unmatched junction bases: 15. This CDR3 is built from 19 residues. The V gene's germline CDR1 is TSWWSYY and CDR2 QGS. CDR3 DNA: TGTGCTCTTGGGGACTTCTACCACTACCGTGGGGGATACACCGATAAACTCATCTTT. Translating gives CALGDFYHYRGGYTDKLIF.

Note on this clone: This likely stems from a read error, as it lies one base from a far larger clone. Distinct nucleotide sequences in the sample also encode this CDR3. The chain combines TRDV1 with TRDJ1; possibly TRDD3 for D (5 bases). Germline V gene sequence: CDR1 TSWWSYY, CDR2 QGS. This CDR3 has 15 amino acids. CDR3 loop: CALGEHPLYTDKLIF. Here the CDR3 DNA reads TGTGCCCTTGGGGAACACCCTCTTTACACCGATAAACTCATCTTT.

This clone has just a few counts. The mismatch at residue 12 between this DNA's translation and the TCRdb protein of a much larger clone likely reflects a read error; the protein shown is translated from the DNA. This chain connects TRDV1 to TRDJ1, with 8 bases lining up with TRDD3. No J segment appears in TCRdb, so it was assigned here by matching the sequence to germline. This CDR3 spans 25 amino acids. With 2 bases clipped from V and 0 bases from J, the junction kept 32 bases outside the gene matches. Germline V gene data show CDR1 as TSWWSYY and CDR2 as QGS. CDR3 protein: CALGEKVPPNPPGWDTPHYTDKLIF. The CDR3 DNA sequence: TGTGCTCTTGGGGAAAAGGTACCCCCAAATCCCCCGGGATGGGATACGCCCCATTACACCGATAAACTCATCTTT.

For this clone: The mismatch at residue 10 between this DNA's translation and the TCRdb protein of a much larger clone likely reflects a read error; the protein shown is translated from the DNA. The chain couples TRDV2 to TRDJ1; D remains ambiguous. TCRdb records no J gene; here it was assigned by comparing the DNA to germline. The V gene lost 5 bases and the J gene lost 8 bases, with 20 bases spanning the gap. The V gene's germline CDR1 is GEAIGNYY and CDR2 EKD. CDR3 size: 14 residues. The DNA for the CDR3 is TGTGCCTGTGTCCCAGGTACTGAGGCCCCAAAACTCATCTTT. Protein product: CACVPGTEAPKLIF.

About this clone itself: This DNA translates differently at residue 3 from the TCRdb protein, which is that of a much larger clone; a read error is likely, and the protein shown is the DNA's own translation. This sequence joins TRDV1 and TRDJ1; the match to TRDD3 covers 7 bases. TCRdb leaves out the J gene; it was filled in here by matching the DNA to germline. This CDR3 has 16 residues. The V gene's germline CDR1 is TSWWSYY and CDR2 QGS. The CDR3 is CAFGPLGVEHTDKLIF. CDR3 nucleotide sequence: TGTGCTTTTGGCCCCCTGGGGGTTGAGCACACCGATAAACTCATCTTT.

This clone was seen more than once but under ten times. The protein recorded in TCRdb matches a much larger clone and deviates from this DNA's translation at residue 5, suggesting a read error; the protein here is obtained by translating the DNA. The V gene is TRDV1, the J gene TRDJ1; D perhaps matches TRDD3 (7 bases). The J gene comes from matching the DNA to germline here; TCRdb lacks it. This CDR3 contains 18 residues. Germline V lookup: CDR1 TSWWSYY, CDR2 QGS. Trimming pared 3 bases from V and 2 bases from J, leaving 22 bases between. The CDR3 spells CALGDLILRLGGTDKLIF. The CDR3 bases are TGTGCTCTTGGGGATCTAATCCTACGTCTGGGGGGGACCGATAAACTCATCTTT.

Points on this clone: A read error likely explains why the TCRdb protein, taken from a much larger clone, differs from this DNA's translation at residue 3; the protein shown is translated from the DNA. The chain combines TRDV1 with TRDJ1; TRDD3 matches at 7 bases. TCRdb supplies no J gene; here it was assigned by aligning the nucleotide sequence to germline. The CDR3 is 18 residues long. Per the germline V gene, CDR1 is TSWWSYY and CDR2 is QGS. CDR3 sequence (DNA): TGTGCTCCTGGGGAACTGGTGGGCCTCACTGGGGCCCTCGATAAACTCATCTTT. Amino acids: CAPGELVGLTGALDKLIF.

This clone was counted only a few times. The protein in TCRdb stems from a much larger clone and differs at residue 8 from this DNA's translation, likely a read error; here the protein is translated from the DNA. The V and J genes are TRDV2 and TRDJ1, with TRDD3 matching 7 bases. TCRdb carries no J gene annotation; the J gene was assigned here by matching the DNA with germline. The CDR3 is 19 amino acids. Germline lookup yields CDR1 GEAIGNYY and CDR2 EKD. V was pared by 0 bases and J by 0 bases, with 15 bases of the junction left unmatched. As DNA, the CDR3 is TGTGCCTGTGACACCGTGGGCAATGTGGTGGGGGACCACACCGATAAACTCATCTTT. It is translated as CACDTVGNVVGDHTDKLIF.

In regard to this clone: Given a far larger clone just one base away, this is likely a sequencing read error. Other DNA sequences of this sample code for an identical CDR3. A V gene of TRDV2 was called, but no J gene was assigned. The germline V gene has CDR1 GEAIGNYY and CDR2 EKD. This CDR3 is 18 amino acids long. CDR3 DNA sequence: TGTGCCTGTGTCCAATTCTCGAGGTATCACCCTTACACCGATAAACTTATCTTT. It encodes CACVQFSRYHPYTDKLIF.

Of note for this clone: The protein in TCRdb stems from a much larger clone and differs at residue 14 from this DNA's translation, likely a read error; here the protein is translated from the DNA. V gene TRDV2 combines with J gene TRDJ1, with 13 nucleotides matching TRDD3. Trimming at V came to 3 bases and at J to 5 bases, leaving 17 bases not matched to a gene. Germline V gives CDR1 GEAIGNYY, CDR2 EKD. CDR3 size: 19 residues. The CDR3 sequence is CACDALLGDTNRLRDKLIF. CDR3 bases: TGTGCCTGTGACGCTCTACTGGGGGATACGAACCGATTGAGAGATAAACTCATCTTT.

This clone has just a few counts. The protein TCRdb gives is from a much larger clone and does not agree with this DNA's translation at residue 15, likely a read error; the protein shown here comes from the DNA. V and J are TRDV1 and TRDJ1; TRDD3 matches 7 bases. Here the J gene came from matching the DNA to germline, since TCRdb omits it. CDR3 size: 18 residues. Germline V gene lookup returns CDR1 TSWWSYY and CDR2 QGS. The CDR3 DNA sequence: TGTGCTCTTGGGGAAGATAACTGGGGCCGACGGGAGGCCGATAGACTCATCTTT. Translation: CALGEDNWGRREADRLIF.

Of note for this clone: It is likely a read error: a sequence one base away is far more abundant. Other DNA sequences of this sample code for an identical CDR3. The V call is TRDV1, the J call TRDJ1; 8 bases agree with TRDD3. This CDR3 spans 20 amino acids. In germline, CDR1 is TSWWSYY, CDR2 QGS. In nucleotides, the CDR3 is TGTGCTCTTGGGGAGTTACTCTGGGGGACGAGTTTAAAGTACACCGATAAACTCATCTTC. Its translation is CALGELLWGTSLKYTDKLIF.